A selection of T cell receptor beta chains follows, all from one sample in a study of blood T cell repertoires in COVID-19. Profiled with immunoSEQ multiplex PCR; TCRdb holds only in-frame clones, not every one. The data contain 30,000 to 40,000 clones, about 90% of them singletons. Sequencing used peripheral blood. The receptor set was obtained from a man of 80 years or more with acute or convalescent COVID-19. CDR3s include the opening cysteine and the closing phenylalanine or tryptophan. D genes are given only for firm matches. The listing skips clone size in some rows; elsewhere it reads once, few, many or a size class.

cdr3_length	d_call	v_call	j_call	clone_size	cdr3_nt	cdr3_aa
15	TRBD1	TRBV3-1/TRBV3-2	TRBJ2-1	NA	TGTGCCAGCAGCCAACCGGACAGGGGGTCGGATGAGCAGTTCTTC	CASSQPDRGSDEQFF
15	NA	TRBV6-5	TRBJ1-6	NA	TGTGCCAGCAGAGAGCCGGGACACAAGAATTCACCCCTCCACTTT	CASREPGHKNSPLHF
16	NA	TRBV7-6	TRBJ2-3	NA	TGTGCCAGCAGCTTAAGACTAGTGCAAAGCGCAGATACGCAGTATTTT	CASSLRLVQSADTQYF
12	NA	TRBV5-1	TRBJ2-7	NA	TGCGCCAGCAGCTTGTGGGGGGTGGAGCAGTACTTC	CASSLWGVEQYF
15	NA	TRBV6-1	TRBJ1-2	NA	TGTGCCAGCAGTGAAGGGCAACAGGGAACGGGCGGCTACACCTTC	CASSEGQQGTGGYTF
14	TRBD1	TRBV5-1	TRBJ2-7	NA	TGCGCCAGCTCCCCTCTTCGGACAGGGGGCGAGCAGTACTTC	CASSPLRTGGEQYF
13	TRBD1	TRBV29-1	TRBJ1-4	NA	TGCAGCGCTGGGGGACAGAATAATGAAAAACTGTTTTTT	CSAGGQNNEKLFF
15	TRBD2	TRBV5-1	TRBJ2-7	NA	TGCGCCAGCAGCTCAACTAGCGGGGGGGCCCGCGAGCAGTACTTC	CASSSTSGGAREQYF
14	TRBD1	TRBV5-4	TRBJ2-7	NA	TGTGCCAGCAGCCCCGACAGGGATCTCGGTGAGCAGTACTTC	CASSPDRDLGEQYF
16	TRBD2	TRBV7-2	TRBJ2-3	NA	TGTGCCAGCAGCTCCGTAGCGGGGGGGAGCACAGATACGCAGTATTTT	CASSSVAGGSTDTQYF
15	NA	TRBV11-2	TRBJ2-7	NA	TGTGCCAGCAGCCCGGACAGGACTATTCCCTACGAGCAGTACTTC	CASSPDRTIPYEQYF
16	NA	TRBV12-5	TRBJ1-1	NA	TGTGCTAGTGGTTTGGTACTAAACAGGGAAGGAACTGAAGCTTTCTTT	CASGLVLNREGTEAFF
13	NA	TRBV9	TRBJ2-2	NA	TGTGCCAGCAGCCCTATTAACACCGGGGAGCTGTTTTTT	CASSPINTGELFF
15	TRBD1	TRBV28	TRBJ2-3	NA	TGTGCCAGCAGTTTGGGACAGGGGGATGTAGATACGCAGTATTTT	CASSLGQGDVDTQYF
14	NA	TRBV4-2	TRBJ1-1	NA	TGTGCCAGCAGCCGTGCCAATGACAGGACTGAAGCTTTCTTT	CASSRANDRTEAFF
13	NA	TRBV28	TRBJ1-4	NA	TGTGCCACTCAAGCCCCTTCCATGAAAAAACTGTTTTTT	CATQAPSMKKLFF
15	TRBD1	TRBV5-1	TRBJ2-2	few	TGCGCCAGCAGCGCAGGACAGGGGGCCACCGGGGAGCTGTTTTTT	CASSAGQGATGELFF
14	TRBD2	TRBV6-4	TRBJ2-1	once	TGTGCCAGCAGTGCGACTAGCGGGGCGCATGAGCAGTTCTTC	CASSATSGAHEQFF
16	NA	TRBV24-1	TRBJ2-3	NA	TGTGCCACCAGTGATTCCAGCGGAAAAGGCACAGATACGCAGTATTTT	CATSDSSGKGTDTQYF
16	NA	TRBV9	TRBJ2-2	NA	TGTGCCAGCAGCGTAGTGGGGAGGCCGAACACCGGGGAGCTGTTTTTT	CASSVVGRPNTGELFF
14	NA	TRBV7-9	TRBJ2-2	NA	TGTGCCAGCAGCTTAGACGTAGACACCGGGGAGCTGTTTTTT	CASSLDVDTGELFF
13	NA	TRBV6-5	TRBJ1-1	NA	TGTGCCAGCAGTTCTAACAGGAACACTGAAGCTTTCTTT	CASSSNRNTEAFF
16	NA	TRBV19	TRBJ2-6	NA	TGTGCCAGTAGTATTGCAGGTAGCTCTGGGGCCAACGTCCTGACTTTC	CASSIAGSSGANVLTF
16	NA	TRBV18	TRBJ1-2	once	TGTGCCAGCTCACCAACACAGGGCGACGGGGACTATGGCTACACCTTC	CASSPTQGDGDYGYTF
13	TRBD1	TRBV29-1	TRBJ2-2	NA	TGCAGCGTGACAGGGGTGAACACCGGGGAGCTGTTTTTT	CSVTGVNTGELFF
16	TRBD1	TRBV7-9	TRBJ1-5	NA	TGTGCCAGCAGCTCATCCGGGACAGGGCGGGATCAGCCCCAGCATTTT	CASSSSGTGRDQPQHF
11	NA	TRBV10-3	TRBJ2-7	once	TGTGCCATCAGCCGGGACTACGAGCAGTACTTC	CAISRDYEQYF
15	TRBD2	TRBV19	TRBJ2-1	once	TGTGCCAGTACAGCTAGCGGGGCTTCCTACAATGAGCAGTTCTTC	CASTASGASYNEQFF
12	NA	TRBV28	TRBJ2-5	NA	TGTGCCAGCAGTCCGGGGCAAGAGACCCAGTACTTC	CASSPGQETQYF
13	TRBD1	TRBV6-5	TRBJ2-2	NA	TGTGCCAGCAGCAACAGGGGGCCCGGGGAGCTGTTTTTT	CASSNRGPGELFF
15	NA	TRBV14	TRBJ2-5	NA	TGTGCCAGCAGCCAACCCGAGGGGGGGAGGGAGACCCAGTACTTC	CASSQPEGGRETQYF
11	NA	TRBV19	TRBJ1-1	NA	TGTGCCAGTTCCCAGAACACTGAAGCTTTCTTT	CASSQNTEAFF
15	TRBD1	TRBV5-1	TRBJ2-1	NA	TGCGCCAGCAGCTTGCGGACAGGGGGCTTCAATGAGCAGTTCTTC	CASSLRTGGFNEQFF
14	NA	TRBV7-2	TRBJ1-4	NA	TGTGCCAGCAGCTTAGGGGCGCGTAATGAAAAACTGTTTTTT	CASSLGARNEKLFF
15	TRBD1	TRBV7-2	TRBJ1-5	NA	TGTGCCAGCAGCTTAGAGGACAGGGGGCTTCAGCCCCAGCATTTT	CASSLEDRGLQPQHF
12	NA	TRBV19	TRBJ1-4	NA	TGTGCCGCCAGGGGTTTAGGTGAAAAACTGTTTTTT	CAARGLGEKLFF
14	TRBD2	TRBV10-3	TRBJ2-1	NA	TGTGCCATCTTAGCGGGGAGTTCCTACAATGAGCAGTTCTTC	CAILAGSSYNEQFF
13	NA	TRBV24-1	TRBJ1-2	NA	TGTGCCACCCAAGCCAGGGCTAACTATGGCTACACCTTC	CATQARANYGYTF
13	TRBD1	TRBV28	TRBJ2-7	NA	TGTGCCAGCAGTTTACGGGACAGCTACGAGCAGTACTTC	CASSLRDSYEQYF
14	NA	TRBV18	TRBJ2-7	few	TGTGCCAGCTCACCTCGCGGAAGGCCCTACGAGCAGTACTTC	CASSPRGRPYEQYF
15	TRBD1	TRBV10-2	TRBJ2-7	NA	TGCGCCAGCAGCAACACAGGGGTATCCTCCTACGAGCAGTACTTC	CASSNTGVSSYEQYF
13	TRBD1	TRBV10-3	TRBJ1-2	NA	TGTGCCATCAGGGACCAGGGGGACTATGGCTACACCTTC	CAIRDQGDYGYTF
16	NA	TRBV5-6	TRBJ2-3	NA	TGTGCCAGCAGCCTCTTCCGGAGTTGGCGAGCAGATACGCAGTATTTT	CASSLFRSWRADTQYF
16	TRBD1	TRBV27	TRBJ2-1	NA	TGTGCCAGCAGTGGGGTCTACCGGGACAGGAGCAATGAGCAGTTCTTC	CASSGVYRDRSNEQFF
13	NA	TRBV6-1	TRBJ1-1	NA	TGTGCCAGCAGTGAAACAGGGTTGACTGAAGCTTTCTTT	CASSETGLTEAFF
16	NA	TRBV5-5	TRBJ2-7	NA	TGTGCCAGCAGCTTGAGCCCCGACAGCGAAGCCTACGAGCAGTACTTC	CASSLSPDSEAYEQYF
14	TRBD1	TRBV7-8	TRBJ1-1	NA	TGTGCCAGCAGCCCGGGACAGGGTGGAACTGAAGCTTTCTTT	CASSPGQGGTEAFF
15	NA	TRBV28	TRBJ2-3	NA	TGTGCCAGCAGTGGCCGGGTCCTTGCCACAGATACGCAGTATTTT	CASSGRVLATDTQYF
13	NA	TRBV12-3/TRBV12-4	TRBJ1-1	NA	TGTGCCAGCAGCCGACGGATGGCGGCTGAAGCTTTCTTT	CASSRRMAAEAFF
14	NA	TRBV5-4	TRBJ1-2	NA	TGTGCCAGCAGCTTGGTTGACAGGTCAACGGGCTACACCTTC	CASSLVDRSTGYTF